The present T cell receptor beta chain was sequenced within a study of blood T cell repertoires in COVID-19. Study-wide background: Italy, Spain and the United States were the sources of the convalescent and acute COVID-19 samples.

Per the original methods: Amplifying reference gene primers gave estimates of nucleated cell counts. Clones were read by immunoSEQ multiplex PCR, and TCRdb kept only the in-frame ones, dropping some. That table furnishes V, J and clone size, whereas the DNA furnished D and trimming. This sample has 220,000 or so clones, with about 80% found just once. Deletions cut 3 bases from V and 3 bases from J, with 15 bases between. Germline V gives CDR1 SGHRS, CDR2 YFSETQ. This CDR3 spans 16 amino acids. The receptor's source is a woman aged 25 to 39 who had recovered from COVID-19. Sequencing used peripheral blood. The chain couples TRBV5-1 to TRBJ1-4; D perhaps matches TRBD1 (5 bases). CDR3 sequence reads: CASSWGVAGSNEKLFF. CDR3 DNA sequence: TGCGCCAGCAGCTGGGGGGTGGCCGGATCTAATGAAAAACTGTTTTTT.